This TCR beta chain was identified during a study of blood T cell repertoires in COVID-19. Study as a whole: Some COVID-19 samples were acute and others convalescent; all came from the United States, Italy and Spain.

Trimming stripped 3 bases from V and 0 bases from J, with 7 bases between. The CDR3 is 14 residues long. Germline CDR1 and CDR2: SNHLY and FYNNEI. In the original workflow: Using reference gene primer amplification, nucleated cell counts were estimated. Generated by immunoSEQ multiplex PCR, the TCRdb table keeps only in-frame clones and is missing some. That table supplies the V and J calls and clone size; D and trimming were determined from the DNA. The sample shows about 200,000 clones, around nine tenths of them seen only once. The TCR sequence derives from a man in his fifties or sixties with acute or convalescent COVID-19. Input material: peripheral blood. V is TRBV2 and J is TRBJ2-3; D is undetermined. CDR3 DNA: TGTGCCAGCAGTGATCAGATAAGCACAGATACGCAGTATTTT. Encoded protein: CASSDQISTDTQYF.